The clone carrying this TCR beta chain was counted between two and nine times. Its specificity is unknown. This entry is derived from a study of vaccination effects on CD4 cells after COVID-19. On the study more broadly: After the second dose, samples were taken at median day 72. After 1.5 million to 2 million PBMC were placed in each well, they were cultured with approximately 10 IU/ml IL-2 and approximately 9.7 ug/ml peptides. General study points: Spike-reactive clones in convalescents after vaccination were chiefly newly vaccine-induced.

Produced via immunoSEQ multiplex PCR; TCRdb's table is partial and in-frame only. The table has 35,000 to 45,000 clones, 76% seen once. Cells that had been cultured for roughly eleven days were the source of isolated CD4+ T cells. SARS-CoV-2 infection was confirmed by PCR in the person between March and December 2020. Participants got two doses of BNT162b2 or mRNA-1273 vaccine. CDR1 is SGHRS and CDR2 is YFSETQ in the germline V gene. Trimming stripped 0 bases from V and 6 bases from J, with 9 bases between. This CDR3 is 14 amino acids long. The origin of this receptor is a human donor who had a prior SARS-CoV-2 infection. The genes are TRBV5-1 and TRBJ2-2; a possible D gene is TRBD1 (5 bases). Sequencing was performed on CD4+ T cells from PBMCs cultured without peptide, taken after COVID-19 vaccination. The CDR3 DNA is TGCGCCAGCAGCTTGGAGGGCAGGGCCGGGGAGCTGTTTTTT. It is translated as CASSLEGRAGELFF.